This TCR beta chain appears in the sequencing data of a study of T-cell reconstitution after alpha-beta-depleted transplantation in children. Regarding the study as a whole: Among T cells one year after transplant, newly produced cells accounted for most counts and diversity. Expanded graft clones numbering several hundred reportedly gave rise to alpha-beta T cells about two months after transplant.

The TCRbeta library was prepared with unique molecular identifiers. TCRdb passed the PCR reads through MiXCR, listing each CDR3 protein once. The profile shows 80,000 to 100,000 distinct CDR3 sequences, about 25% of them singletons. CDR1 and CDR2 (germline): SGDLS, YYNGEE. CDR3 length: 14 residues. V was pared by 4 bases and J by 0 bases, with 11 bases between. This clonotype has more than one count but fewer than ten. Its antigen remains unidentified. The receptor's source is a boy aged 2 to 10 with acute lymphoblastic leukemia, due to receive a stem cell transplant. The sequences come from PBMCs, collected before TCRalphabeta/CD19-depleted stem cell transplant. J is TRBJ2-7 and V is TRBV9; possibly TRBD2 for D (6 bases). The CDR3 is CASSSRDSSYEQYF. Written as DNA, the CDR3 is TGTGCCAGCAGCAGCCGGGACTCCTCCTACGAGCAGTACTTC.